One sample yielded the 19 T cell receptor beta chains listed below, sequenced in a study of CD8+ T cells in alopecia areata. Treatment described: oral pan-JAK inhibitor, 5-10 mg twice daily. It was cDNA, reverse transcribed from extracted RNA, that served as the sequencing template. Repertoires were generated with immunoSEQ multiplex PCR, while TCRdb's copy carries only in-frame clones and drops some. The sample shows some 100,000 clones, 55% to 70% of them seen only once. Sequencing used CD8+ T cells sorted from blood, obtained around week 55, from a patient treated with tofacitinib. The receptors were sampled from a human donor with alopecia areata.

The V and J genes are TRBV5-1 and TRBJ1-2; D is unclear. The CDR3 consists of 13 residues. Looked up from germline, CDR1 is SGHRS and CDR2 is YFSETQ. Trimming removed 1 base from V and 4 bases from J, with 8 bases in between. CDR3 in DNA: TGCGCCAGCAGCTTGTATTTCCTCTATGGCTACACCTTC. As protein: CASSLYFLYGYTF.

This clone was observed a handful of times. The V and J genes are TRBV29-1 and TRBJ1-1; possible D gene TRBD1, 5 bases. V dropped 6 bases and J dropped 4 bases, with 12 bases sitting between them. Looked up from germline, CDR1 is SQVTM and CDR2 is ANQGSEA. The CDR3 spans 12 residues. CDR3 sequence: CSVVGGGTEAFF. The DNA of the CDR3 is TGCAGCGTCGTCGGGGGAGGCACTGAAGCTTTCTTT.

V usage is TRBV7-2 and J usage is TRBJ2-5; tentatively, D is TRBD2 (6 bases). The germline CDR1 and CDR2 sequences are SGHTA and FQGNSA. There are 14 residues in the CDR3. Trimming took off 1 base at V and 0 bases at J, with 6 bases between the two ends. The CDR3 nucleotides are TGTGCCAGCAGCTTAGGGGACTACCAAGAGACCCAGTACTTC. Protein: CASSLGDYQETQYF. The full variable domain, with the rest looked up from reference TRBV7-2 and TRBJ2-5, is GAGVSQSPSNKVTEKGKDVELRCDPISGHTALYWYRQSLGQGLEFLIYFQGNSAPDKSGLPSDRFSAERTGGSVSTLTIQRTQQEDSAVYLCASSLGDYQETQYFGPGTRLLVL.

Here the CDR3 reads CASTSPQGAPGELFF. The CDR3, as DNA: TGTGCCAGCACCTCCCCACAGGGGGCTCCCGGGGAGCTGTTTTTT. The V and J genes are TRBV13 and TRBJ2-2, with 9 bases lining up with TRBD1. The CDR3 has 15 amino acids. The germline gives CDR1 PRHDT, CDR2 FYEKMQ (reference sequence). V dropped 7 bases and J dropped 6; count of bases not matched to a gene: 9.

This clone has only one observation. The chain recombines TRBV29-1 with TRBJ1-3; maybe TRBD1 (5 bases). Germline-derived CDR1 and CDR2 are SQVTM and ANQGSEA. This CDR3 contains 16 residues. V was trimmed by 5 bases and J by 0 bases, leaving 17 bases between them. The CDR3: CSVLKTDRRSGNTIYF. CDR3 bases: TGCAGCGTTTTGAAGACCGACAGACGCTCTGGAAACACCATATATTTT.

The V and J genes are TRBV5-6 and TRBJ2-1; maybe TRBD1 (5 bases). This CDR3 comprises 16 residues. Germline assignment: CDR1 SGHDT and CDR2 YYEEEE. Deletions cut 0 bases from V and 4 bases from J, with 14 bases between. As DNA, the CDR3 is TGTGCCAGCAGCTTGGGGGTGACAGAGATATACAATGAGCAGTTCTTC. This codes for CASSLGVTEIYNEQFF. The full variable domain, its missing parts supplied by reference TRBV5-6 and TRBJ2-1, is DAGVTQSPTHLIKTRGQQVTLRCSPKSGHDTVSWYQQALGQGPQFIFQYYEEEERQRGNFPDRFSGHQFPNYSSELNVNALLLGDSALYLCASSLGVTEIYNEQFFGPGTRLTVL.

This clone was seen a few times. Here the CDR3 DNA reads TGTGCCAGTAGTGCAGCCGGGACAGGGCTACTGTCCCAGCATTTT. This encodes CASSAAGTGLLSQHF. The chain links TRBV19 to TRBJ1-5; 9 bases are a match to TRBD1. The J segment lost 11 bases and the V segment lost 5 bases, leaving 13 bases of the junction unmatched. Germline CDR1 and CDR2: LNHDA and SQIVND (reference sequence). This CDR3 has 15 residues.

The genes are TRBV10-2 and TRBJ2-5; no firm D call. Trimming removed 6 bases from V and 5 bases from J, with 19 bases in between. Germline V gene lookup returns CDR1 WSHSY and CDR2 SAAADI. The CDR3 is 15 amino acids. The CDR3 loop reads CASRRVVEKVETQYF. Written as DNA, the CDR3 is TGCGCCAGCAGAAGAGTGGTCGAAAAAGTGGAGACCCAGTACTTC.

CDR3 sequence: CASSVGPGSSTDTQYF. As DNA, the CDR3 is TGTGCCAGCAGCGTAGGCCCGGGATCTAGCACAGATACGCAGTATTTT. The chain employs TRBV9 and TRBJ2-3; a weak D match, TRBD2 (5 bases). Germline V gene data show CDR1 as SGDLS and CDR2 as YYNGEE. There are 16 residues in the CDR3. Trimming shortened V by 0 bases and J by 0 bases, and 11 bases separated the two germline ends. The full variable domain, its missing parts supplied by reference TRBV9 and TRBJ2-3, is DSGVTQTPKHLITATGQRVTLRCSPRSGDLSVYWYQQSLDQGLQFLIQYYNGEERAKGNILERFSAQQFPDLHSELNLSSLELGDSALYFCASSVGPGSSTDTQYFGPGTRLTVL.

V and J are TRBV27 and TRBJ2-7; TRBD1 agrees at 9 bases. Per the germline V gene, CDR1 is MNHEY and CDR2 is SMNVEV (reference sequence). The trim removed 5 bases at V and 6 bases at J, leaving 20 bases unmatched. The CDR3 spans 18 residues. This CDR3 is CASSRQTPGQGLGGEQYF. The CDR3 coding sequence is TGTGCCAGCAGTCGACAGACTCCGGGACAGGGTTTGGGAGGCGAGCAGTACTTC.

The rearrangement uses TRBV6-1 and TRBJ2-3; 8 nucleotides agree with TRBD2. The CDR3 extends over 16 amino acids. CDR1 is MNHNS, CDR2 SASEGT, per germline. V shed 2 bases and J 6 bases; nucleotides not matched to a gene: 10. CDR3 DNA: TGTGCCAGCAGTGAATTCTCCGGGGGGGGTTACGATACGCAGTATTTT. Translated, it gives CASSEFSGGGYDTQYF.

The chain joins TRBV7-9 to TRBJ1-1, with D perhaps TRBD1 (6 bases). This CDR3 contains 16 residues. Trimming shortened V by 4 bases and J by 1 base, and 16 bases separated the two germline ends. Germline V gene data show CDR1 as SEHNR and CDR2 as FQNEAQ (reference sequence). CDR3 region: CASSSLPDSTNTEAFF. The CDR3 region has the DNA TGTGCCAGCAGCTCATTACCGGACAGTACGAACACTGAAGCTTTCTTT.

This clone was picked up one time. J is TRBJ2-7 and V is TRBV30; no reliable D call. CDR3 length equals 13 residues. CDR1 GTSNPN and CDR2 SVGIG come from the germline V gene (reference sequence). With 5 bases removed from V and 1 base from J, the gap between germline ends came to 12 bases. The CDR3 sequence: CAWDSRKSYEQYF. The CDR3 DNA reads as TGTGCCTGGGACTCTAGGAAGTCCTACGAGCAGTACTTC.

This clone was seen only once. A read error may account for a junction end that differs from germline. The V and J genes are TRBV2 and TRBJ1-2; D unresolved. The CDR3 loop spans 12 amino acids. Germline CDR1 SNHLY, CDR2 FYNNEI. CDR3 in DNA: TGTGCCAGCAGTGAAGATCAGGACCGCGGGTCCTTC. Translating gives CASSEDQDRGSF. Drawing the rest from reference TRBV2 and TRBJ1-2, the complete variable domain is EPEVTQTPSHQVTQMGQEVILRCVPISNHLYFYWYRQILGQKVEFLVSFYNNEISEKSEIFDDQFSVERPDGSNFTLKIRSTKLEDSAMYFCASSEDQDRGSFGSGTRLTVV.

This clone was found a few times. This chain links TRBV7-9 with TRBJ2-7, with D hard to call. Trimming cost V 5 bases and J 3 bases, with 20 bases left between them. The CDR3 loop spans 16 amino acids. CDR1 is SEHNR, CDR2 FQNEAQ, per germline (reference sequence). CDR3 sequence: CASSPTGQTSHYEQYF. The CDR3 DNA is TGTGCCAGCAGCCCGACGGGCCAAACCTCCCACTACGAGCAGTACTTC.

This clone appeared a few times. The V and J genes are TRBV6-5 and TRBJ1-2; no clear D. From germline, CDR1 is MNHEY and CDR2 SVGAGI. The CDR3 is made up of 16 amino acids. V was trimmed by 0 bases and J by 4 bases, leaving 15 bases between them. The CDR3 coding sequence is TGTGCCAGCAGTTACTCGAAGGCGCCAGGATTCTATGGCTACACCTTC. Its protein is CASSYSKAPGFYGYTF.

As for this clone: The same CDR3 can be traced to other DNA sequences in this sample. This chain joins TRBV5-1 and TRBJ2-7; no clear D gene. The CDR3 spans 12 residues. The germline CDR1 and CDR2 sequences are SGHRS and YFSETQ. V lost 0 bases and J lost 4, with 5 bases in between. Here the CDR3 DNA reads TGCGCCAGCAGCTTGGGGGATTACGAGCAGTACTTC. It yields the protein CASSLGDYEQYF.

The chain has TRBV2 and TRBJ2-2; possible D gene TRBD1, 6 bases. The CDR3 totals 15 residues. CDR1 SNHLY and CDR2 FYNNEI come from the germline V gene. The V and J ends lost 4 bases and 4 bases respectively, with 13 bases between them. The CDR3 DNA is TGTGCCAGCAGTGGCACCGGGACAACCACCGGGGAGCTGTTTTTT. Its protein product is CASSGTGTTTGELFF.

The V gene is TRBV5-6, the J gene TRBJ2-3; D ambiguous. Germline-derived CDR1 and CDR2 are SGHDT and YYEEEE. The germline V and J ends were trimmed by 4 bases and 6 bases, with 9 bases remaining between them. CDR3 length equals 12 residues. Written as DNA, the CDR3 is TGTGCCAGCAGCCCGTCGAGCGATACGCAGTATTTT. Its protein is CASSPSSDTQYF.